Listed below are T cell receptor beta chains from one sample, sequenced in a study of T cell repertoires in cytomegalovirus infection. MiXCR, applied by TCRdb to the reads, yields one record per CDR3 protein. Among about 47,000 distinct CDR3 sequences, nearly 20% were seen once, and the ten largest hold about 55%. No antigen has been identified for these receptors. Here the sequenced sample was CD8+ T cells from cultured PBMCs, taken from culture after CMV antigen stimulation. These receptors were collected from a human donor in good health (CMV status not recorded). Some clones in this sample may be carry-over from other donors' samples. CDR3s include the opening cysteine and the closing phenylalanine or tryptophan. A D gene is named only where the DNA matches it firmly. Only part of the rows carry a size: once, few, many, or a class if the clone is expanded.

v_call,clone_size,cdr3_length,j_call,d_call,cdr3_aa
TRBV19,NA,15,TRBJ1-1,TRBD1,CASKPRGGVNTEAFF
TRBV27,NA,15,TRBJ2-3,TRBD2,CASSLTSGRPDTQYF
TRBV28,many,15,TRBJ2-5,TRBD2,CASSLTSGGQETQYF
TRBV7-2,NA,15,TRBJ2-2,NA,CASSPWTVNTGELFF
TRBV5-5,NA,14,TRBJ2-7,TRBD1,CASSYGTGPYEQYF
TRBV4-3,few,15,TRBJ1-1,NA,CASSQDRKLNTEAFF
TRBV7-9,many,14,TRBJ1-1,NA,CASSSGSANTEAFF
TRBV7-2,many,13,TRBJ1-2,NA,CASSFGGYYGYTF
TRBV12-3/TRBV12-4,many,12,TRBJ2-7,NA,CASSPGPHEQYF
TRBV6-2/TRBV6-3,few,18,TRBJ1-1,NA,CASSYPTYLGTGNTEAFF
TRBV15,many,14,TRBJ2-3,NA,CATSRGTGTDTQYF
TRBV4-3,NA,15,TRBJ2-7,TRBD1,CASSQYGTGGYEQYF
TRBV12-3/TRBV12-4,many,12,TRBJ1-6,NA,CASSPGNSPLHF
TRBV2,NA,15,TRBJ2-3,NA,CASSDRASSTDTQYF
TRBV29-1,few,14,TRBJ1-2,TRBD1,CSVPGSRGDYGYTF
TRBV11-3,NA,15,TRBJ2-5,NA,CASSTPRDPRETQYF
TRBV6-6,NA,13,TRBJ2-1,NA,CASSYRDYNEQFF
TRBV7-2,many,15,TRBJ1-2,NA,CASSLVQRDNYGYTF
TRBV30,many,17,TRBJ2-5,TRBD1,CAWSTGTGWGQGETQYF
TRBV7-9,few,15,TRBJ2-3,TRBD1,CASSPGQVVTDTQYF
TRBV19,many,13,TRBJ2-1,NA,CASSIVWADEQFF
TRBV9,NA,14,TRBJ2-1,TRBD1,CASSPSGGWNEQFF
TRBV6-1,few,15,TRBJ2-2,TRBD2,CASSPTSGSSGELFF
TRBV20-1,NA,15,TRBJ1-2,TRBD1,CSAPTGQGPLYGYTF
TRBV30,few,15,TRBJ2-1,TRBD1,CAWSVGTGGFDEQFF
TRBV28,NA,13,TRBJ2-2,NA,CASSFTDTGELFF
TRBV4-2,once,14,TRBJ2-7,NA,CASSQDDSSYEQYF
TRBV12-3/TRBV12-4,few,12,TRBJ2-7,NA,CASRGRRGEQYF
TRBV2,NA,14,TRBJ1-6,TRBD1,CASKGQADGSPLHF